This TCR beta chain was observed in a study of CD8+ T cells in alopecia areata. RNA extraction and reverse transcription yielded cDNA as sequencing template. Profiling relied on immunoSEQ multiplex PCR, and the TCRdb table lists in-frame clones only, not all of them. The sample holds about 200,000 clones, around 60% seen once. Whole-study findings and limits: Scalp clonality decreased significantly with tofacitinib, and so did expanded CD8+ clones among the top 100. Scalp and blood samples kept many expanded lesional clones throughout tofacitinib.

V was shortened by 0 bases and J by 1 base, with 9 bases between the two germline ends. In germline, CDR1 is LGHNA, CDR2 YNFKEQ. This CDR3 spans 15 amino acids. Worth noting for this clone: Antigen: not known.

The sample's treatment: oral pan-JAK inhibitor, 5-10 mg twice daily. Sample: CD4+ T cells sorted from blood, taken at week 4, from a patient treated with tofacitinib. This TCR came from a human donor with alopecia areata. The rearrangement uses TRBV4-2 and TRBJ1-1; D is possibly TRBD1 (5 bases). As DNA, the CDR3 is TGTGCCAGCAGCCAAGACCAGGGTGGGAACACTGAAGCTTTCTTT. It translates to CASSQDQGGNTEAFF.